This T cell receptor beta chain was sequenced in a study of blood T cell repertoires in COVID-19. Study at large: Nucleic acid was either cDNA or gDNA, and it came from T cells, B-cell-depleted T cells, or PBMCs.

Original processing methods: Amplifying reference gene primers gave estimates of nucleated cell counts. This table comes from immunoSEQ multiplex PCR, and its TCRdb copy is limited to in-frame clones, with some not included. V, J and clone size are taken as reported in that table, and D and trimming were inferred from the DNA itself. The profile shows about 390,000 clones, 70% to 90% of them singletons. Trimming removed 6 bases from V and 2 bases from J; junction bases left unmatched: 6. Germline-derived CDR1 and CDR2 are SGHTA and FQGNSA. The CDR3 contains 14 residues. The chain joins TRBV7-2 to TRBJ1-2; 7 nucleotides line up with TRBD1. Sequenced sample: peripheral blood. The receptor's source is a woman in her sixties with COVID-19, enrolled during active disease. In DNA form, the CDR3 reads TGTGCCAGCAGTCAAAACAGGGGAAACTATGGCTACACCTTC. It codes for CASSQNRGNYGYTF. The full variable domain, with the rest looked up from reference TRBV7-2 and TRBJ1-2, is GAGVSQSPSNKVTEKGKDVELRCDPISGHTALYWYRQSLGQGLEFLIYFQGNSAPDKSGLPSDRFSAERTGGSVSTLTIQRTQQEDSAVYLCASSQNRGNYGYTFGSGTRLTVV.